This T cell receptor (beta chain) was profiled in a study of blood T cells in healthy people across ages (dated by TCRdb to between 2014 and 2017). For context, the study as a whole: In model experiments, template switching captured roughly one uniquely barcoded TCR beta cDNA molecule for every two T cells. To track age-related changes in TCR beta repertoire diversity, the study relied on deep sequencing normalized with unique cDNA molecular identifiers. The donors were split into four age groups: young (average about 16 years), middle-aged (39), aged (roughly 65) and long-lived (under 90). To avoid experimental bias, donors of different ages were distributed randomly across sequencing lanes. Two additional independent replicas of 1 million unique cDNA reads from the same blood draw were analyzed for two donors (one aged 18 to 29 and one aged 80 or older).

The paper's findings and limits, for the study overall: Since profiling was done on bulk unsorted PBMCs, naive and antigen-experienced compartments could not be conclusively compared. Observed TCR beta diversity per million T cells fell roughly linearly with age, and a significant reduction was already apparent by age around 36. Estimates of total diversity based on one million sequenced T cells were considered lower bounds and underestimates. A strong correlation was found between observed TCR beta diversity and the percentage of naive T cells measured by flow cytometry. The CMV infection status of donors was not known, potentially confounding age-related changes in expanded clonotypes. Compared with the aged group, the long-lived group had more naive CD4+ T cells, fewer expanded clones and increased TCR diversity, suggesting age selection.

The roughly 37 donors, aged about 6 to 100 years, were systemically healthy Caucasian individuals from Russia. Each donor gave 8 to 10 milliliters of peripheral blood, drawn into EDTA-treated Vacutainer tubes. PBMCs were isolated by Ficoll-Paque density-gradient centrifugation, with at least 6 million obtained per sample. Trizol reagent was used to extract total RNA from the PBMCs, yielding at least 5.5 micrograms per sample. The percentages of naive CD45RAhigh/CD27high T cells were determined by flow cytometry on a PBMC aliquot from every donor. Including the terminal cysteine and phenylalanine, the CDR3 comprises 14 residues. The CDR3 DNA has 42 bases and is translated from base 1. V and J lose 6 bases and 0 bases, and a span of 12 bases separates them. The germline V gene yields SQVTM for CDR1 and ANQGSEA for CDR2. This clonotype was observed a handful of times. The antigen this receptor binds is unknown. No base quality information exists; no much larger clone differs at one position.

The library was prepared using 5' RACE. Sequencer: Illumina HiSeq 2500. The second PCR ran for about 7 to 11 cycles and used a J-beta primer mix along with a sample-barcoded 5' primer. A unique molecular identifier was introduced onto each TCR beta cDNA molecule by a template-switch 5' adaptor carrying 12 random nucleotides. Each sample yielded at least 3 million CDR3-containing paired-end reads. The Mint cDNA synthesis kit, primed by a TRBC-specific oligonucleotide, was used to synthesize first-strand cDNA from all RNA. Following uracil-DNA glycosylase treatment, a first 18-cycle PCR with universal primers M1SS and BC2_uni_R was performed on all cDNA. On the study's bioinformatics: For normalization, 1 million high-quality reads, each with a distinct molecular identifier, were randomly selected from each sample. Reads sharing molecular identifiers were discarded rather than binned into consensus sequences. MiTCR, with a Q25 quality threshold and the strictest error-elimination algorithm, was used for CDR3 identification, clonotype clustering and error correction. A nonparametric unseen species model using Euler transformation provided a lower-bound estimate of total TCR beta diversity. TCRdb passed the public sequencing reads through fastp at Q25 and MiXCR, retaining productive beta sequences. Duplicate CDR3 protein sequences are folded into a single record with the most common DNA and genes. None of the V and J calls come from the authors' own analysis; TCRdb made them. This sample is represented by around 1.7 million distinct CDR3 sequences; 28% of them were singletons. The biggest ten clones account for 7.7% of the sample.

This TCR was sampled from a woman aged 25 to 39 in good health. The sequenced sample was blood. The chain was built from TRBV29-1 and TRBJ1-5; the D gene is perhaps TRBD1, on 5 matching bases. The CDR3 protein: CSVGVDNSNQPQHF. At the DNA level, the sequence is TGCAGCGTGGGGGTCGATAATAGCAATCAGCCCCAGCATTTT. This CDR3, with the reference TRBV29-1 and TRBJ1-5 proteins standing in past its ends, gives the full variable domain SAVISQKPSRDICQRGTSLTIQCQVDSQVTMMFWYRQQPGQSLTLIATANQGSEATYESGFVIDKFPISRPNLTFSTLTVSNMSPEDSSIYLCSVGVDNSNQPQHFGDGTRLSIL.